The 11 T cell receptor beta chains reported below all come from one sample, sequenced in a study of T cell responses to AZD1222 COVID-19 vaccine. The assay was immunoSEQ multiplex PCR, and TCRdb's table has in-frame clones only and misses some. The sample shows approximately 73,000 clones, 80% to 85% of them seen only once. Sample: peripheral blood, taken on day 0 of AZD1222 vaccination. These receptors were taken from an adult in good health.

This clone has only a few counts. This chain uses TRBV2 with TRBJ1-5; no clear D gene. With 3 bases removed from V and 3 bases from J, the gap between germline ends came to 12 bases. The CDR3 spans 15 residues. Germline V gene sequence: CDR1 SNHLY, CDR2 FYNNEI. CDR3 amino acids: CASSEYGGYNQPQHF. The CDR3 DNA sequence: TGTGCCAGCAGTGAGTATGGCGGTTACAATCAGCCCCAGCATTTT.

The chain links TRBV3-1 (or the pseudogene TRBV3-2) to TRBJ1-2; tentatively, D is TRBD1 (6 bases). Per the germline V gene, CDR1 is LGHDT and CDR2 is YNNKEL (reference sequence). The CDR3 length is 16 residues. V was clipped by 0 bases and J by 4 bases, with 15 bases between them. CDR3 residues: CASSQDPIRGGYGYTF. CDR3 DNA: TGTGCCAGCAGCCAAGACCCGATCAGGGGTGGCTATGGCTACACCTTC.

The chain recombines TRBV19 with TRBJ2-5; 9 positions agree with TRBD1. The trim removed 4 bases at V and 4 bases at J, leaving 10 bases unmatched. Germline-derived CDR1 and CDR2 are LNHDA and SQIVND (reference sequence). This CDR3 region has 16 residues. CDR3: CASSRDRALPRETQYF. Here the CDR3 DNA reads TGTGCCAGTAGTAGGGACAGGGCCCTCCCTAGAGAGACCCAGTACTTC. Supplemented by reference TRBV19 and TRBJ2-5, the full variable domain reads DGGITQSPKYLFRKEGQNVTLSCEQNLNHDAMYWYRQDPGQGLRLIYYSQIVNDFQKGDIAEGYSVSREKKESFPLTVTSAQKNPTAFYLCASSRDRALPRETQYFGPGTRLLVL.

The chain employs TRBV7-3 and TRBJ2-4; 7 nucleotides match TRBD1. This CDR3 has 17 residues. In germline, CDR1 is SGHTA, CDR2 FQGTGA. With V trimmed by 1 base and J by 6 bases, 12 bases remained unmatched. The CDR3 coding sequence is TGTGCCAGCAGCTTAATCCCCACAGGGGATCGGAGAAACATTCAGTACTTC. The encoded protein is CASSLIPTGDRRNIQYF. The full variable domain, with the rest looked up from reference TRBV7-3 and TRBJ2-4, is GAGVSQTPSNKVTEKGKYVELRCDPISGHTALYWYRQSLGQGPEFLIYFQGTGAADDSGLPNDRFFAVRPEGSVSTLKIQRTERGDSAVYLCASSLIPTGDRRNIQYFGAGTRLSVL.

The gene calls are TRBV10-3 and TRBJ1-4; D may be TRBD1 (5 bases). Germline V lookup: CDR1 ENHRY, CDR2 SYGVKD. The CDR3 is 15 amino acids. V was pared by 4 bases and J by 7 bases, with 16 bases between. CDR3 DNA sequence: TGTGCCATCAGTGGTAGTGGGGGGGGAATTGAAAAACTGTTTTTT. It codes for CAISGSGGGIEKLFF.

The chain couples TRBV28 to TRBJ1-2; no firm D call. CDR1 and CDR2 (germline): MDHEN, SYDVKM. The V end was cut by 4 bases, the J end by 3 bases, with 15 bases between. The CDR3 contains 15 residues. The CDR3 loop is CASSSASRVDYGYTF. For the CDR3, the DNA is TGTGCCAGCAGTTCGGCGTCTAGGGTGGACTATGGCTACACCTTC.

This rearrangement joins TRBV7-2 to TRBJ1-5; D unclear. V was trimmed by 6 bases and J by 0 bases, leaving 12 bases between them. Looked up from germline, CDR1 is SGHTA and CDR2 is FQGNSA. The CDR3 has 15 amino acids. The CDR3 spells CASSPEGDSNQPQHF. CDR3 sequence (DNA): TGTGCCAGCAGTCCAGAAGGTGATAGCAATCAGCCCCAGCATTTT.

The CDR3, as DNA: TGCGCCAGCAGCAGAACAGTTGCAACTAATGAAAAACTGTTTTTT. Its protein product is CASSRTVATNEKLFF. This rearrangement joins TRBV5-1 to TRBJ1-4, with no clear D. V was trimmed by 4 bases and J by 0 bases, leaving 10 bases between them. CDR3 length equals 15 residues. Germline V gene data show CDR1 as SGHRS and CDR2 as YFSETQ.

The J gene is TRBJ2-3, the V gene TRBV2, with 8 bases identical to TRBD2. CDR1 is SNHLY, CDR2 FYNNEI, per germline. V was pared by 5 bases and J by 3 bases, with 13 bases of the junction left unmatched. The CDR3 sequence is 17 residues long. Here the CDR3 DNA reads TGTGCCAGCAGTAGCCCTCCCGGGACTAGTCGAACAGATACGCAGTATTTT. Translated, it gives CASSSPPGTSRTDTQYF. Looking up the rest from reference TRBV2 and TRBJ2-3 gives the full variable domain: EPEVTQTPSHQVTQMGQEVILRCVPISNHLYFYWYRQILGQKVEFLVSFYNNEISEKSEIFDDQFSVERPDGSNFTLKIRSTKLEDSAMYFCASSSPPGTSRTDTQYFGPGTRLTVL.

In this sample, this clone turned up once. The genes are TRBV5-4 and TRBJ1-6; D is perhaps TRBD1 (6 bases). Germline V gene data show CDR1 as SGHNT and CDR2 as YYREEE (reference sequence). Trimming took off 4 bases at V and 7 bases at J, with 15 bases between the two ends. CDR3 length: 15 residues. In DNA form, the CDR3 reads TGTGCCAGCAGCAAAGGGGGGGACGCGAATTCACCCCTCCACTTT. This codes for CASSKGGDANSPLHF. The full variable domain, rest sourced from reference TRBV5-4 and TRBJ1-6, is ETGVTQSPTHLIKTRGQQVTLRCSSQSGHNTVSWYQQALGQGPQFIFQYYREEENGRGNFPPRFSGLQFPNYSSELNVNALELDDSALYLCASSKGGDANSPLHFGNGTRLTVT.

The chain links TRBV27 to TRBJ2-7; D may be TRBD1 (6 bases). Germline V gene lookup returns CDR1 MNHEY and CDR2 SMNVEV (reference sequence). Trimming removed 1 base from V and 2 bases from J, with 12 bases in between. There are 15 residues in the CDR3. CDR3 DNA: TGTGCCAGCAGTTTATTTCAACAGGGCCCCTACGAGCAGTACTTC. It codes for CASSLFQQGPYEQYF.